The clone carrying this T cell receptor beta chain was picked up a small number of times. Its antigen is unknown. This record belongs to a study of beta chain features in type 1 diabetes. Study outcomes and limitations: For Type 1 diabetes patients, all four CD4+ subsets carried TCRB CDR3s that were moderately but significantly shorter.

The whole isolated RNA underwent reverse transcription, so sequencing captured expressed TCRB transcripts. Using immunoSEQ multiplex PCR, the repertoire was profiled, and TCRdb retains in-frame clones only, with some absent. The sample carries under 300,000 clones, around 13% recorded once. Trimming pared 7 bases from V and 0 bases from J, leaving 10 bases between. Per germline, CDR1 SQVTM and CDR2 ANQGSEA. This CDR3 is 13 amino acids long. Sequencing input: naive CD4+ T cells from blood. The chain links TRBV29-1 to TRBJ2-4, with a weak D call TRBD2 (6 bases). The clonotype originates from a man aged 30 to 45 with type 1 diabetes. The DNA for the CDR3 is TGCAGCGCGGGGACTCTAGCCAAAAACATTCAGTACTTC. It yields the protein CSAGTLAKNIQYF.